Listed below are T cell receptor beta chains from one sample, sequenced in a study of Ad26.COV2.S vaccination and SARS-CoV-2 variants. Profiling relied on immunoSEQ multiplex PCR, and the TCRdb table lists in-frame clones only, not all of them. Of some 450,000 clones listed, around 91% are singletons. The specimen comprised peripheral blood, sampled in a trial of Ad26.COV2.S vaccine versus placebo. The receptors originated from a person between 18 and 65 years old who received the Ad26.COV2.S COVID-19 vaccine or a placebo. The conserved cysteine and the conserved F or W are not part of the CDR3 here. Each record gives: CDR3 protein, V gene, J gene.

ASSVGAGGSYEQY	TRBV9	TRBJ2-7
AISPGIYEQY	TRBV10-3	TRBJ2-7
ASSLGPSGSEGKQF	TRBV7-2	TRBJ2-1
ATQSGSNTEAF	TRBV15	TRBJ1-1
ASSFRGGYEQY	TRBV28	TRBJ2-7
ASSIGLADSYEQY	TRBV19	TRBJ2-7
ASSYPGQEAF	TRBV7-3	TRBJ1-1
ASSLSRGPEKLF	TRBV27	TRBJ1-4
ASSFIRGREGYT	TRBV28	TRBJ1-2
ASRSTTGANTGELF	TRBV19	TRBJ2-2